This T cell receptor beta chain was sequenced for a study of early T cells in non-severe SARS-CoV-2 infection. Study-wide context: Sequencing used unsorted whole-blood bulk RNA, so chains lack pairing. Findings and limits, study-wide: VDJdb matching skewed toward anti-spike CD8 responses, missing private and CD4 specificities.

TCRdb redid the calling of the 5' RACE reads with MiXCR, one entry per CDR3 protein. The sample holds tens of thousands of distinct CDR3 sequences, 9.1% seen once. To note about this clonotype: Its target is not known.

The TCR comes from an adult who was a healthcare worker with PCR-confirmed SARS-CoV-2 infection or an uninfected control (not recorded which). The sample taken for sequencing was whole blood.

The CDR3 bases are TGTGCCAGCAGCCAACCTCTCGTTGGGACTAGCGGTCGTACGCAGTATTTT. This translates into CASSQPLVGTSGRTQYF. The rearrangement uses TRBV4-2 and TRBJ2-3, with 11 bases fitting TRBD2. Germline CDR1 LGHNA, CDR2 YNFKEQ. The CDR3 runs 17 residues. Trimming at V came to 2 bases and at J to 8 bases, leaving 12 bases not matched to a gene.